One sample yielded the 18 T cell receptor beta chains listed below, sequenced in a study of blood T cell repertoires in COVID-19. Data came from immunoSEQ multiplex PCR; TCRdb stores just in-frame clones and leaves some out. The sample records under 200,000 clones, 84% being singletons. Sequenced input: PBMCs or T cells enriched from blood (not recorded which). The receptors derive from a woman in her 30s who had been exposed to COVID-19.

This clone came up a few times. V is TRBV7-9 and J is TRBJ1-2; 9 bases line up with TRBD1. Trimming cost V 5 bases and J 8 bases; bases outside gene matches: 9. The CDR3 is 14 amino acids. Germline assignment: CDR1 SEHNR and CDR2 FQNEAQ (reference sequence). The CDR3 DNA follows: TGTGCCAGCAGCACGGACAGGGGAGAAGGAGGCTACACCTTC. It translates to CASSTDRGEGGYTF.

The V call is TRBV5-1, the J call TRBJ2-7; 7 bases agree with TRBD1. This CDR3 has 16 residues. The junction had 13 bases not matched to a gene; V was cut back by 2 bases and J by 5 bases. In germline, CDR1 is SGHRS, CDR2 YFSETQ. In DNA, the CDR3 is TGCGCCAGCAGCTTCTCAGGTACACAGGGGAATCACGAGCAGTACTTC. This codes for CASSFSGTQGNHEQYF.

V is TRBV7-3 and J is TRBJ2-1; perhaps TRBD1 as D (6 bases). CDR3 length: 16 amino acids. Germline CDR1 is SGHTA and CDR2 is FQGTGA. Trimming took 1 base from V and 5 from J, leaving 15 bases between them. The CDR3 coding sequence is TGTGCCAGCAGCTTAAGGAGTCAGGGGATCGACAATGAGCAGTTCTTC. Translated, it gives CASSLRSQGIDNEQFF.

The chain recombines TRBV5-1 with TRBJ2-3; 9 bases are shared with TRBD2. This CDR3 is built from 14 residues. V lost 2 bases and J lost 4; bases outside the gene matches: 2. CDR1 is SGHRS, CDR2 YFSETQ, per germline. The CDR3 nucleotides read TGCGCCAGCAGCTTACCTAGCGGGGCAGATACGCAGTATTTT. It codes for CASSLPSGADTQYF.

The gene calls are TRBV9 and TRBJ2-1, with TRBD2 matching over 7 bases. The J segment lost 8 bases and the V segment lost 0 bases, leaving 2 bases of the junction unmatched. Germline V gene data show CDR1 as SGDLS and CDR2 as YYNGEE. This CDR3 contains 13 residues. The DNA for the CDR3 is TGTGCCAGCAGCGTAGTGGGGAGGGATGAGCAGTTCTTC. As protein: CASSVVGRDEQFF. The full variable domain, with the rest looked up from reference TRBV9 and TRBJ2-1, is DSGVTQTPKHLITATGQRVTLRCSPRSGDLSVYWYQQSLDQGLQFLIQYYNGEERAKGNILERFSAQQFPDLHSELNLSSLELGDSALYFCASSVVGRDEQFFGPGTRLTVL.

This sequence joins TRBV6-5 and TRBJ2-1, with D maybe TRBD1 (6 bases). CDR1 and CDR2 (germline): MNHEY, SVGAGI. Trimming removed 5 bases at V and 6 bases at J, with 11 bases between. The CDR3 is 13 amino acids. The CDR3 here is CASSRGGINEQFF. The CDR3, as DNA: TGTGCCAGCAGTCGAGGGGGTATCAATGAGCAGTTCTTC.

With respect to this clone: A read error may account for a junction end that differs from germline. CDR3 coding DNA: TGCAGCGTCGAAGAACGTTACAGGGGTTATGGCTACACCTTC. Translation: CSVEERYRGYGYTF. V usage is TRBV29-1 and J usage is TRBJ1-2; 7 bases are shared with TRBD1. In germline, CDR1 is SQVTM, CDR2 ANQGSEA. This CDR3 spans 14 amino acids.

The chain recombines TRBV7-2 with TRBJ2-7; 8 positions agree with TRBD1. V was pared by 1 base and J by 4 bases, with 3 bases of the junction left unmatched. CDR1 and CDR2 (germline): SGHTA, FQGNSA. This CDR3 is 14 amino acids long. The CDR3 sequence is CASSLGTGMYEQYF. In DNA, the CDR3 is TGTGCCAGCAGCTTAGGGACAGGGATGTACGAGCAGTACTTC.

This clone was recorded once. This chain connects TRBV5-1 to TRBJ2-2; TRBD1 agrees at 9 bases. The CDR3 consists of 17 residues. Unmatched junction bases numbered 13, after V lost 4 bases and J lost 6 bases. Per germline, CDR1 SGHRS and CDR2 YFSETQ. CDR3 in DNA: TGCGCCAGCAGCGCCGTGGGACAGGGACCCCAAGCCGGGGAGCTGTTTTTT. Amino acid sequence: CASSAVGQGPQAGELFF.

Details on this clone: Other nucleotide sequences in the sample specify the same CDR3. The rearrangement uses TRBV27 and TRBJ1-6, with D uncertain. The CDR3 is 14 amino acids. Trimming removed 6 bases at V and 0 bases at J, with 6 bases between. Germline V gene lookup returns CDR1 MNHEY and CDR2 SMNVEV (reference sequence). The CDR3 region is CASSFSSYNSPLHF. As DNA, the CDR3 is TGTGCCAGCAGCTTTAGCTCCTATAATTCACCCCTCCACTTT.

V usage is TRBV15 and J usage is TRBJ2-1; 11 bases align to TRBD2. CDR1 is LNHNV and CDR2 is YYDKDF in the germline V gene (reference sequence). The V segment lost 3 bases and the J segment 3 bases; nucleotides outside the gene matches: 4. CDR3 length: 16 residues. CDR3 sequence: CATSRLAGGFYNEQFF. The CDR3 DNA follows: TGTGCCACCAGCAGGTTAGCGGGGGGGTTCTACAATGAGCAGTTCTTC.

This chain uses TRBV20-1 with TRBJ2-2; D gene unclear. V shed 7 bases and J shed 5 bases, with 8 bases lying between them. The CDR3 contains 11 residues. Germline loops: CDR1 DFQATT, CDR2 SNEGSKA (reference sequence). As DNA, the CDR3 is TGCAGTGTTTGGCAGACCGGGGAGCTGTTTTTT. Translating gives CSVWQTGELFF.

The chain has TRBV7-2 and TRBJ1-5; 7 bases map to TRBD1. The CDR3 runs to 15 residues. With 5 bases clipped from V and 2 bases from J, the junction kept 6 bases outside the gene matches. The germline gives CDR1 SGHTA, CDR2 FQGNSA. The DNA of the CDR3 is TGTGCCAGCAGCCAGACAGGGAGTGGCAATCAGCCCCAGCATTTT. Protein: CASSQTGSGNQPQHF.

This chain connects TRBV6-5 to TRBJ1-3; D perhaps matches TRBD1 (5 bases). Deletions cut 6 bases from V and 0 bases from J, with 9 bases between. The CDR3 totals 14 residues. Germline assignment: CDR1 MNHEY and CDR2 SVGAGI. CDR3 sequence: CASSMGLSGNTIYF. CDR3 in DNA: TGTGCCAGCAGCATGGGACTCTCTGGAAACACCATATATTTT.

The chain employs TRBV25-1 and TRBJ2-5; TRBD1 matches at 7 bases. Trimming took 8 bases from V and 6 from J; bases not matched to a gene: 15. Per the germline V gene, CDR1 is MGHDK and CDR2 is SYGVNS. The CDR3 covers 15 residues. In DNA form, the CDR3 reads TGTGCCAGCTCCCTATCTTGGGACAGAAGTAAGACCCAGTACTTC. As protein: CASSLSWDRSKTQYF.

The chain has TRBV30 and TRBJ1-2, with TRBD1 as a possible D gene (6 bases). V was pared by 8 bases and J by 10 bases, with 14 bases between. This CDR3 is 10 amino acids long. Per the germline V gene, CDR1 is GTSNPN and CDR2 is SVGIG (reference sequence). This CDR3 reads CAQGGSTYTF. CDR3 coding DNA: TGTGCCCAAGGGGGAAGTACCTACACCTTC.

This sequence joins TRBV2 and TRBJ1-1; possibly TRBD1 for D (6 bases). From germline, CDR1 is SNHLY and CDR2 FYNNEI. CDR3 length equals 14 residues. Trimming took 2 bases from V and 4 from J, leaving 11 bases between them. CDR3: CASSEPRQATEAFF. DNA of the CDR3: TGTGCCAGCAGTGAACCTAGACAGGCCACTGAAGCTTTCTTT. Drawing the rest from reference TRBV2 and TRBJ1-1, the complete variable domain is EPEVTQTPSHQVTQMGQEVILRCVPISNHLYFYWYRQILGQKVEFLVSFYNNEISEKSEIFDDQFSVERPDGSNFTLKIRSTKLEDSAMYFCASSEPRQATEAFFGQGTRLTVV.

The sample holds one count of this clone. CDR3 in amino acids: CASSLALWGSSSGNTIYF. As DNA, the CDR3 is TGTGCCAGCAGCTTAGCGTTATGGGGCTCGAGCTCTGGAAACACCATATATTTT. V usage is TRBV7-9 and J usage is TRBJ1-3, with D tentatively TRBD1 (5 bases). V shed 0 bases and J shed 0 bases, with 15 bases lying between them. Germline-derived CDR1 and CDR2 are SEHNR and FQNEAQ (reference sequence). The CDR3 has 18 amino acids.